Described below is a single TCR beta chain sequence and its context. The source of the sample is a study of blood T cell repertoires in COVID-19. Only in-frame clones appear in the TCRdb table, and some are missing; sequencing was by immunoSEQ multiplex PCR. The profile shows 200,000 to 250,000 clones, less than 90% of them singletons. V shed 6 bases, J shed 6 bases, and the junction held 7 bases outside the gene matches. Germline V gene sequence: CDR1 ENHRY, CDR2 SYGVKD. The CDR3 length is 13 residues. This chain links TRBV10-3 with TRBJ1-1; 7 bases align to TRBD1. The sequencing input was PBMCs or T cells enriched from blood (not recorded which). This sequence was found in a woman aged 45 to 65 in a cohort exposed to, infected with or recovered from COVID-19 (not recorded which). CDR3 nucleotide sequence: TGTGCCATCAGACTCGACAGGGTTTCTGAAGCTTTCTTT. Its translation: CAIRLDRVSEAFF.